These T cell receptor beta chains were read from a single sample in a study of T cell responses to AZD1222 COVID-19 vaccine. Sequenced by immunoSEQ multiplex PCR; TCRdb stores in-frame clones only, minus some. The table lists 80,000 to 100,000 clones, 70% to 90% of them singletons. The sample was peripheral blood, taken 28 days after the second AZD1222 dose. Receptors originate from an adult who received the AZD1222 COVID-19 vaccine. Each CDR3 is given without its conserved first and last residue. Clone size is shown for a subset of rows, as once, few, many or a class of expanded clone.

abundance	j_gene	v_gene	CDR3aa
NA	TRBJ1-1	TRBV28	ASSRQETIEAF
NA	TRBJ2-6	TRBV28	ASNTDTLPFAGANVLT
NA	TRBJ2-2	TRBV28	ASSLGQGVGTGELF
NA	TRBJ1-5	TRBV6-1	ASSEFGTYSDQPQH
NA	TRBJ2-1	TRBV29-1	SVEGTGVSYNEQF
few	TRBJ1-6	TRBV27	ASRRAGESPLH
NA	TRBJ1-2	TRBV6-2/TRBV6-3	ASSYPGQGGRYT
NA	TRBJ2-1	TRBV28	ASSLTGQGAYNEQF
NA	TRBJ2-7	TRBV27	ASSPAGRQTDSYEQY
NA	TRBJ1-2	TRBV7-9	ASSLVGSGIYGYT
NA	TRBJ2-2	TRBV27	ASSLNGRELF
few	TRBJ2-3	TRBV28	ASTPSGRRSTDTQY
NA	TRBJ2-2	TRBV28	ASSFRAYTGELF
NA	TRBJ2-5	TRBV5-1	ASSFRQGQETQY
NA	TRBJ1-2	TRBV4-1	ASSPGQPRANYGYT
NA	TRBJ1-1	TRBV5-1	ASSRAQEVMRAEAF
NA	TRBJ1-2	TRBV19	ASSTPRTGGGNGYT
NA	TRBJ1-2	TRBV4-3	ASSQDMKGDGYT
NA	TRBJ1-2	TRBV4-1	ASSQESGLVTGYT
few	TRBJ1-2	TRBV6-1	ASSDTLRNYGYT
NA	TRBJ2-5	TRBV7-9	ASSRQRGGGGVETQY
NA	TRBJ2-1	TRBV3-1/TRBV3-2	ASSLGSSSYNEQF
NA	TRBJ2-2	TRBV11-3	ASSLDSRVRTGELF
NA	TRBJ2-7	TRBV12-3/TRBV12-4	ASSWRDSYEQY
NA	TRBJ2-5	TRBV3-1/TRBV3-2	ASSQGRWNQETQY
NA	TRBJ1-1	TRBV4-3	ASSQGTQGVRTEAF
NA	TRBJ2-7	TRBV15	ATSRVQGLEQY
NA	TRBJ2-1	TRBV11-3	ASSLGLWGNEQF
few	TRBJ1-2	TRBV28	ASRASDSYYGYT
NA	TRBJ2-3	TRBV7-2	ASSSRLSGRASDTQY
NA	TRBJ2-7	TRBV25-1	ASRGGLSSYEQY
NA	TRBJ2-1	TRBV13	ASSLFLAGQTYNEQF
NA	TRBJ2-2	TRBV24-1	ATSDPVETGRGLF
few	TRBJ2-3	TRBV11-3	ASSLRRTDTQY
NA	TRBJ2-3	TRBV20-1	SASLGGRGDTQY
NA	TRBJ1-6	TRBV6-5	ASSYLWTGVNSPLH
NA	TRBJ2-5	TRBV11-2	ASSTGSSGNTETQY
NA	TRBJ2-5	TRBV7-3	ASRQGGDLLETQY
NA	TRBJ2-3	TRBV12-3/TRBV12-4	ASSSGSGVTQY
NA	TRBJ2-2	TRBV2	ASLSGQQGWTGELF
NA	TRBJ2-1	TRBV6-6	ASIHGGHYNEQF
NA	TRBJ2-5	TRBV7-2	ASSRQEGSRETQY
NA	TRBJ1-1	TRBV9	ASSVAQTVNTEAF
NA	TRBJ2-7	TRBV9	ASSVGSGREVNEQY
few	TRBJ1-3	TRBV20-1	SASSRLRAGNTIY
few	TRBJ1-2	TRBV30	AWRTGRRYGYT
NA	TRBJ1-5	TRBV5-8	ASRPVSNQPQH
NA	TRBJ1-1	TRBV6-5	ASSYTDLGDTEAF
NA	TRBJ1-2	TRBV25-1	ASSESRGRGYGYT
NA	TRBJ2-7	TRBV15	ATSRVGGIGEQY
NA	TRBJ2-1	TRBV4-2	ASSQGTSGGAGEQF
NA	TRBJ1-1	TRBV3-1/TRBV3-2	ASSQDLTWGAAF
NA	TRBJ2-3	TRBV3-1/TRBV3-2	ASTQRGSGDTQY
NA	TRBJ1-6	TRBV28	ASRTGTVNSPLH
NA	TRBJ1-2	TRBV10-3	AISEGQQSNYGYT
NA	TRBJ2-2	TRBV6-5	ASAGTANTGELF
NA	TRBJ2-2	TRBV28	ASSFRVGGELF